This T cell receptor (beta chain) was retrieved from a study of T cells after yellow fever vaccination. This clonotype was found many times. Antigen unknown. The V and J ends lost 2 bases and 7 bases, in that order; junction bases with no gene match: 10. This CDR3 contains 16 residues. Study-wide findings and caveats: Most clones from primary vaccination were detected again post-booster (just under 97% CD4, 88% CD8). The CD4 and CD8 compartments had a small share of their clonotypes in common.

TCRdb passed the 5' RACE reads through MiXCR, listing each CDR3 protein once. The sample shows about 170,000 distinct CDR3 sequences, more than 9.5% of them seen only once. This sequence joins TRBV12-3 or TRBV12-4 and TRBJ2-1; 8 bases align to TRBD2. The specimen comprised CD8+ T cells sorted from PBMCs, sampled 15 days after the yellow fever booster vaccination. This sequence originates from a man aged 18 to 35 who received the YFV17D yellow fever vaccine. This CDR3 reads CASSLPGGLSWNEQFF. CDR3 bases: TGTGCCAGCAGTTTACCGGGGGGGCTCTCGTGGAATGAGCAGTTCTTC.